This T cell receptor beta chain was retrieved from a study of Graves' ophthalmopathy and Graves' hyperthyroidism (dated by TCRdb to the late 2010s). With respect to the entire study: Peripheral blood was collected at initial diagnosis, before any treatment. After sampling, hyperthyroidism patients received methimazole starting at 30 mg daily, and ophthalmopathy patients received high-dose intravenous methylprednisolone. An independent validation cohort comprised 18 to 20 hyperthyroidism patients and about 16 patients who later progressed from hyperthyroidism to ophthalmopathy. In about 6 hyperthyroidism patients, the T-cell repertoire of thyroid tissue was compared with the T-cell repertoire of blood. In total, some 140 blood samples were TCR-sequenced: some 43 ophthalmopathy, some 75 hyperthyroidism and some 17 hyperthyroidism-to-ophthalmopathy patients. The 85 to 100 discovery patients were divided at random into training and test sets in a 7:3 ratio. TCR beta repertoire signatures were used to distinguish Graves' ophthalmopathy from Graves' hyperthyroidism and to predict progression to ophthalmopathy. To explore V-J signatures distinguishing ophthalmopathy from hyperthyroidism, a discovery set of roughly 98 patients (fewer than 45 ophthalmopathy, roughly 60 stable hyperthyroidism) was enrolled.

Summary of the overall study and its limitations: The 13-signature model separated ophthalmopathy from stable hyperthyroidism with approximately 85% sensitivity and 81.08% specificity in cross-validation, and 80%/75% in the test set. Most expanded thyroid clonotypes with a frequency above 0.001 also appeared in blood, which suggests that blood repertoires may reflect the immune response in the thyroid. No statistical method was used to set the sample size in advance, and the investigators knew which group each participant was assigned to. In validation, the model predicted ophthalmopathy progression with about 71% sensitivity and about 73% specificity; roughly 11 predicted patients were CT-confirmed with GO in a median of approximately six months.

Hyperthyroidism was considered stable if no progression to ophthalmopathy occurred within 18 months of follow-up. Hyperthyroidism patients were newly diagnosed, were aged 18 to 65 years, and had a disease duration under 2 months. Patients were excluded if they had other autoimmune diseases, uncontrolled infections, pregnancy or lactation. Clinical symptoms, serum thyroxine, TRAb, thyroid ultrasound and orbital computed tomography formed the basis of the diagnosis. Using Ficoll-Paque density gradient centrifugation, PBMCs were isolated from 8.5 to 10 ml of fresh peripheral blood. Total RNA was extracted with Trizol reagent and quality-checked on an Agilent 2100 Bioanalyzer. The CDR3 numbers 13 residues from cysteine through phenylalanine. Only the CDR3 region is kept as DNA, spanning 39 bases read in frame from base 1. Here V drops 7 bases and J drops 7 bases, and the junction holds 8 bases not matched to any gene. For CDR1 and CDR2, the germline V gene lists SGHRS and YFSETQ.

TCR beta CDR3 regions were amplified from RNA transcripts for repertoire sequencing. HTBI primers and the Qiagen OneStep RT-PCR kit were used in a first-round RT-PCR, which was followed by a second-round multiplex PCR, size selection and purification. Libraries were sequenced on an Illumina HiSeq2000 using paired-end 100 bp reads. The published analysis was carried out like this. SOAPnuke was used to process the reads, throwing out any read that had adapters, had uncalled bases, had a mean Phred below 15, or lacked an exact constant-primer or identifier match. COPE v1.2.5 was used to merge the high-quality paired reads. Clonotypes were defined as unique nucleotide sequences and were aligned to IMGT TRB V, D and J references using MiTCR v1.1. Only V-J combinations with frequency above 0.0001 were analysed, covering around 99% of repertoires. For each V-J combination, a TCR clonal expansion and chaos score was defined as F50 clonal expansion divided by the chaos observed in the TCRdist matrix. Welch's t-statistics and random forest were used to reduce features to approximately 13 V-J combinations, which were fed into a naive Bayes classifier. The similarity between thyroid and blood repertoires was quantified using the Morisita-Horn index. TCRdb trimmed public reads at Q25 via fastp, called clones via MiXCR and kept in-frame beta chains. Rows with a matching CDR3 protein are joined into one entry that keeps the most common DNA and genes. Here the V and J calls rest on TCRdb's processing, not on the authors' analysis. In this sample the table shows about 380,000 distinct CDR3 sequences, just over 15% of which occur a single time. The top ten clones comprise about 7.3% of the sample.

This clonotype showed up many times. The antigen it recognizes is unknown. No base quality information exists; no much larger clone differs at one position. The chain couples TRBV5-1 to TRBJ1-2, with TRBD1 matching 9 junction bases. The clonotype comes from a woman younger than 35 with stable Graves' hyperthyroidism. Donor details come from another sample of the same person, matched by shared clones. Sequenced sample: peripheral blood. The CDR3 is CASRRTGELGYTF. Here is the DNA: TGCGCCAGCCGACGGACAGGGGAGCTTGGCTACACCTTC. The CDR3, completed at both ends by the reference TRBV5-1 and TRBJ1-2 genes, gives the full variable domain KAGVTQTPRYLIKTRGQQVTLSCSPISGHRSVSWYQQTPGQGLQFLFEYFSETQRNKGNFPGRFSGRQFSNSRSEMNVSTLELGDSALYLCASRRTGELGYTFGSGTRLTVV.